Listed here are 8 T cell receptor beta chains from one sample, sequenced in a study of T cell changes during pregnancy in multiple sclerosis. The table came from immunoSEQ multiplex PCR; TCRdb's copy has only in-frame clones and leaves some out. Of tens of thousands of clones listed, approximately 89% are singletons. Here the sequenced sample was peripheral blood, taken in the first trimester of pregnancy. The origin of the receptors is a female donor in good health, enrolled as a control in a pregnancy study.

The V call is TRBV6-1, the J call TRBJ1-2; D is ambiguous. This CDR3 comprises 13 residues. Germline CDR1 is MNHNS and CDR2 is SASEGT. V was trimmed by 7 bases and J by 8 bases, leaving 17 bases between them. In DNA, the CDR3 is TGTGCCAGCATAGCGGCGGACGTTATGGGCTACACCTTC. Translated, it gives CASIAADVMGYTF.

The CDR3 loop is CASLDRVAADTQYF. In DNA form, the CDR3 reads TGTGCCAGCTTAGACAGGGTCGCGGCAGATACGCAGTATTTT. The chain recombines TRBV6-1 with TRBJ2-3, with 7 bases aligning to TRBD1. Germline CDR1 and CDR2: MNHNS and SASEGT. This CDR3 is 14 amino acids long. The V gene end was trimmed by 8 bases and the J gene end by 4 bases; junction bases not matched to a gene: 9.

The chain is built from TRBV4-2 and TRBJ1-5, with 9 bases aligning to TRBD1. The J segment lost 5 bases and the V segment lost 5 bases, leaving 7 bases of the junction unmatched. The CDR3 has 15 amino acids. Per the germline V gene, CDR1 is LGHNA and CDR2 is YNFKEQ. The CDR3 protein is CASSADRGAHQPQHF. In nucleotides, the CDR3 is TGTGCCAGCAGCGCCGACAGGGGGGCCCATCAGCCCCAGCATTTT.

This clone was picked up a small number of times. This rearrangement joins TRBV6-1 to TRBJ1-6; the D gene is possibly TRBD1 (5 bases). Germline V CDR1 and CDR2: MNHNS, SASEGT. V was shortened by 0 bases and J by 9 bases, with 9 bases between the two germline ends. The CDR3 has 14 residues. The CDR3 DNA reads as TGTGCCAGCAGTGAAGCGGACATTCGTTCACCCCTCCACTTT. Protein product: CASSEADIRSPLHF.

In the case of this clone: Sequence at one end of the junction differs from germline and may be a read error. This rearrangement joins TRBV7-7 to TRBJ1-5; 8 nucleotides agree with TRBD1. The CDR3 spans 16 residues. Germline V gives CDR1 SSHAT, CDR2 FNYEAQ (reference sequence). The CDR3 DNA reads TGTGCTAGCAGCCCATACCCGACAGGGGCCCCTCAGCCCCAGCATTTT. This encodes CASSPYPTGAPQPQHF.

The rearrangement uses TRBV25-1 and TRBJ2-1; D perhaps matches TRBD1 (6 bases). V dropped 2 bases and J dropped 0 bases, with 8 bases sitting between them. Germline V gene sequence: CDR1 MGHDK, CDR2 SYGVNS. The CDR3 has 15 amino acids. The CDR3 sequence is CASSETGFSYNEQFF. The CDR3 coding sequence is TGTGCCAGCAGTGAAACAGGGTTCTCCTACAATGAGCAGTTCTTC.

The rearrangement uses TRBV6-1 and TRBJ1-2; D perhaps matches TRBD1 (5 bases). Germline loops: CDR1 MNHNS, CDR2 SASEGT. The CDR3 is 13 residues long. The ends were cut back, 0 bases at V and 8 bases at J, with 10 bases in the middle. The CDR3 sequence is CASSEARGRGYTF. As DNA, the CDR3 is TGTGCCAGCAGTGAAGCAAGGGGAAGGGGCTACACCTTC.

The gene calls are TRBV6-1 and TRBJ1-1, with a tentative D call TRBD1 (6 bases). This CDR3 contains 17 residues. In germline, CDR1 is MNHNS, CDR2 SASEGT. The ends were cut back, 3 bases at V and 3 bases at J, with 20 bases in the middle. CDR3 in DNA: TGTGCCAGCAGTGACCGACAGTTTCAGGGGTTGGACACTGAAGCTTTCTTT. Translated: CASSDRQFQGLDTEAFF.